The entry that follows covers one T cell receptor beta chain sequence. This entry is derived from a study of blood T cell repertoires in COVID-19. Using immunoSEQ multiplex PCR, the repertoire was profiled, and TCRdb retains in-frame clones only, with some absent. The table includes 250,000 to 350,000 clones, 85% to 90% detected once. Germline loops: CDR1 SGHVS, CDR2 FQNEAQ. V lost 3 bases and J 2 bases, leaving 7 bases between the germline ends. The CDR3 has 13 residues. Each recovered donor of Cohort 3 presented with two negative PCRs, clearance, or symptom resolution. The sequence came from a woman aged 18-30 years who had recovered from COVID-19. The chain has TRBV7-8 and TRBJ1-2; D gene uncertain. Input material: PBMCs or T cells enriched from blood (not recorded which). CDR3 nucleotides: TGTGCCAGCAGCTTTGAGGTGAACTATGGCTACACCTTC. Protein: CASSFEVNYGYTF.